Following are 24 T cell receptor gamma chains from one sample sequenced in a study of intestinal T cells in coeliac disease. Each case's genomic DNA was extracted from ten roughly 5.4-µm formalin-fixed paraffin-embedded scrolls. The TRG library came from 150 to 250 ng of biopsy DNA amplified with LymphoTrack primers. TCRdb redid the clone calls on the multiplex PCR reads with CATT. The data contain over 900 gamma-chain clones, roughly half of them seen just once; the ten biggest clones take up roughly 34%. The sequencing input was a duodenal biopsy. Source of these receptors: a human donor who served as a control with a normal duodenal biopsy, not a healthy volunteer.

V and J are TRGV10 and TRGJP1. TRGV10 is classed as an ORF, of uncertain function. Germline trimming cut 8 bases from V and 9 bases from J; bases unmatched to any gene: 25. The length of the CDR3 is 18 residues. The CDR3 region is CAAWVLVTWRVESWFKIF. DNA of the CDR3: TGTGCTGCGTGGGTATTAGTGACGTGGCGGGTGGAAAGTTGGTTCAAGATATTT.

This clone was counted between two and nine times. The genes are TRGV8 and TRGJ1 or TRGJ2. The ends lost 8 bases at V and 12 bases at J; junction bases unmatched: 7. The CDR3 has 9 amino acids. The germline V gene encodes CDR1 VENAVY and CDR2 YDSYNSRV. CDR3 nucleotide sequence: TGTGCCACCTTGGCTGCGAAACTCTTT. Translated, it gives CATLAAKLF.

This chain links TRGV9 with TRGJ1 or TRGJ2. CDR3 length equals 15 residues. The J segment lost 13 bases and the V segment lost 8 bases, leaving 26 bases of the junction unmatched. The V gene's germline CDR1 is GITISATS and CDR2 ISYDGTV (reference sequence). Written as DNA, the CDR3 is TGTGCCTTGTCGGGTAGGGTGACGCGGAGTATAAGAAAACTCTTT. This sequence encodes CALSGRVTRSIRKLF.

The chain employs TRGV8 and TRGJ1 or TRGJ2. V shed 0 bases and J 5 bases; nucleotides not matched to a gene: 13. CDR3 length: 16 residues. Germline CDR1 reads VENAVY; CDR2 reads YDSYNSRV. The CDR3 sequence: CATWDRRRVLDYKKLF. Written as DNA, the CDR3 is TGTGCCACCTGGGATAGGCGCAGGGTTTTAGATTATAAGAAACTCTTT.

The CDR3 region has the DNA TGTGCCACCTGGGATATAAAGATTACGCATAAGAAACTCTTT. Protein product: CATWDIKITHKKLF. The chain is built from TRGV8 and TRGJ1 or TRGJ2. This CDR3 is built from 14 residues. The germline gives CDR1 VENAVY, CDR2 YDSYNSRV. The ends lost 2 bases at V and 8 bases at J; junction bases unmatched: 12.

V is TRGV10 and J is TRGJP1. TRGV10 is marked as an open reading frame, function uncertain. CDR3 length equals 14 residues. The ends lost 8 bases at V and 10 bases at J; junction bases unmatched: 14. In DNA form, the CDR3 reads TGTGCTGCGTGGGAGTCTATATATCTTTGGTTCAAGATATTT. It translates to CAAWESIYLWFKIF.

The V and J genes are TRGV8 and TRGJP2. The CDR3 is 18 residues long. The germline V gene encodes CDR1 VENAVY and CDR2 YDSYNSRV. The CDR3 sequence is CAPGTYLGANSSDWIKTF. CDR3 in DNA: TGTGCACCTGGGACCTACCTGGGGGCTAATAGTAGTGATTGGATCAAGACGTTT.

The chain uses TRGV9 and TRGJ1 or TRGJ2. Trimming removed 1 base from V and 11 bases from J; junction bases left unmatched: 5. The germline V gene has CDR1 GITISATS and CDR2 ISYDGTV (reference sequence). The CDR3 runs to 11 residues. CDR3 DNA sequence: TGTGCCTTGTGGGAGGTCGAAGAGAAACTCTTT. It encodes CALWEVEEKLF.

This clone was detected only a few times. A far more abundant clone sits one base away, making this likely a read error. This CDR3 is also generated by other DNA sequences in the sample. The V and J genes are TRGV10 and TRGJP1. Being an ORF, TRGV10 has a function that is uncertain. V dropped 8 bases and J dropped 5; count of bases not matched to a gene: 9. The CDR3 covers 14 residues. The CDR3: CAAWDSGTGWFKIF. DNA of the CDR3: TGTGCTGCGTGGGACTCTGGGACTGGTTGGTTCAAGATATTT.

This clone is labeled as large. This rearrangement joins TRGV9 to TRGJ1 or TRGJ2. The CDR3 consists of 12 residues. Unmatched junction bases numbered 3, after V lost 0 bases and J lost 7 bases. CDR1 and CDR2 from the germline V gene are GITISATS and ISYDGTV (reference sequence). Here the CDR3 reads CALWEVRYKKLF. CDR3 coding DNA: TGTGCCTTGTGGGAGGTGCGGTATAAGAAACTCTTT.

A single count supports this clone. The rearrangement uses TRGV9 and TRGJ1 or TRGJ2. V lost 2 bases and J lost 1; bases outside the gene matches: 47. CDR3 length: 28 residues. Germline V gene lookup returns CDR1 GITISATS and CDR2 ISYDGTV (reference sequence). The CDR3 DNA sequence: TGTGCCTTGTGGGAGGATGGGTCCGCCGAAGGTGGGGTAGGTATATGTTCCCAACCGAAGGTTAATTATTATAAGAAACTCTTT. Translating it yields CALWEDGSAEGGVGICSQPKVNYYKKLF.

This clone was counted only a few times. TCRdb attributes to this sequence the protein of a much larger clone, which differs from the DNA translation at residue 3; a read error is likely, and the protein displayed is translated from the DNA. The chain has TRGV3 and TRGJP1. The germline V gene encodes CDR1 VTNTFY and CDR2 YDVSTARD (reference sequence). The CDR3 has 12 residues. V lost 12 bases to trimming and J lost 12 bases; unmatched junction nucleotides: 16. The CDR3 is CAAPGAGRFKIF. CDR3 in DNA: TGTGCCGCTCCTGGGGCGGGAAGGTTCAAGATATTT.

This clone rates as large (0.1 to 1%). This sequence joins TRGV3 and TRGJ1 or TRGJ2. The junction had 11 bases not matched to a gene; V was cut back by 0 bases and J by 12 bases. This CDR3 is 13 amino acids long. Germline V CDR1 and CDR2: VTNTFY, YDVSTARD (reference sequence). The CDR3 loop reads CATWDRPDFRKLF. The CDR3 nucleotides read TGTGCCACCTGGGACAGGCCGGATTTTCGGAAACTCTTT.

The rearrangement joins TRGV2 to TRGJ1 or TRGJ2. CDR3 length: 18 amino acids. Looked up from germline, CDR1 is EGSNGY and CDR2 is YDSYNSKV. Trimming removed 0 bases from V and 7 bases from J; junction bases left unmatched: 21. The CDR3 sequence: CATWDGRRRAFGWYKKLF. The CDR3 DNA sequence: TGTGCCACCTGGGACGGGCGACGACGAGCATTCGGATGGTATAAGAAACTCTTT.

CDR3 region: CATWDINRIIYKKLF. DNA of the CDR3: TGTGCCACCTGGGACATCAACCGAATTATTTATAAGAAACTCTTT. This chain connects TRGV3 to TRGJ1 or TRGJ2. The J segment lost 6 bases and the V segment lost 2 bases, leaving 13 bases of the junction unmatched. The CDR3 has 15 amino acids. The germline CDR1 and CDR2 sequences are VTNTFY and YDVSTARD (reference sequence).

By sample share, this clone is large. As DNA, the CDR3 is TGTGCCACCTGGGACAGGCGCTATAAGAAACTCTTT. Translation gives CATWDRRYKKLF. The chain couples TRGV5 to TRGJ1 or TRGJ2. The CDR3 spans 12 residues. V was pared by 0 bases and J by 7 bases, with 3 bases of the junction left unmatched. Germline V CDR1 and CDR2: VINAFY, YDVSNSKD.

CDR3 region: CAAWDCGGFIIKKLF. CDR3 coding DNA: TGTGCTGCGTGGGATTGCGGGGGGTTTATTATAAAGAAACTCTTT. The chain joins TRGV10 to TRGJ1 or TRGJ2. TRGV10 is given ORF status, its function remaining uncertain. CDR3 length: 15 amino acids. Trimming at V came to 8 bases and at J to 10 bases, leaving 21 bases not matched to a gene.

CDR3: CAPGIALPGWFKIF. CDR3 DNA sequence: TGTGCACCTGGGATAGCTTTACCTGGTTGGTTCAAGATATTT. The chain joins TRGV8 to TRGJP1. CDR3 size: 14 residues. CDR1 and CDR2 (germline): VENAVY, YDSYNSRV.

As to this clone: The protein recorded in TCRdb does not match the translated DNA at residue 10; the protein presented here comes from translating the DNA. V usage is TRGV11 and J usage is TRGJ1 or TRGJ2. Being an ORF, TRGV11 has a function that is uncertain. The CDR3 runs to 15 residues. The junction had 16 bases not matched to a gene; V was cut back by 4 bases and J by 10 bases. CDR3 nucleotides: TGTGCCTGCTGGATTAGAATGCCCCCGTTCACGAAGAAACTCTTT. Translation gives CACWIRMPPFTKKLF.

This rearrangement joins TRGV10 to TRGJ1 or TRGJ2. TRGV10 is an ORF; its function is uncertain. The CDR3 spans 12 residues. V lost 8 bases, J lost 10 bases, and 12 bases stayed unmatched. The CDR3 nucleotides read TGTGCTGCGTGGGATTCTTTTATAAAGAAACTCTTT. Its protein product is CAAWDSFIKKLF.

This clone has more than one count but fewer than ten. The rearrangement uses TRGV11 and TRGJP2. TRGV11 is sorted into the ORF group, with uncertain function. The CDR3 contains 16 residues. V shed 0 bases and J 10 bases; nucleotides not matched to a gene: 11. CDR3 in amino acids: CACWIRHRVVSWIKTF. The CDR3 DNA reads as TGTGCCTGCTGGATTAGGCACAGGGTTGTGAGTTGGATCAAGACGTTT.

The chain joins TRGV8 to TRGJ1 or TRGJ2. The germline V gene has CDR1 VENAVY and CDR2 YDSYNSRV. CDR3 length: 15 amino acids. CDR3 bases: TGTGCACCTAGGACAGAGCCACAAGTTGATTATAAGAAACTCTTT. This translates into CAPRTEPQVDYKKLF.

This clone was counted a few times. The chain employs TRGV11 and TRGJ1 or TRGJ2. TRGV11 is assigned to the ORF class and has an uncertain function. The CDR3 contains 15 residues. V dropped 4 bases and J dropped 10; count of bases not matched to a gene: 16. DNA for the CDR3: TGTGCCTGCTGGATTAGAATGCCCCCCGTCACGAAGAAACTCTTT. Encoded protein: CACWIRMPPVTKKLF.

The rearrangement links TRGV10 to TRGJP1. Being an ORF, TRGV10 has a function that is uncertain. CDR3 length: 14 amino acids. V shed 8 bases, J shed 11 bases, and the junction held 15 bases outside the gene matches. This CDR3 reads CAAWDSEDVWFKIF. CDR3 nucleotide sequence: TGTGCTGCGTGGGATTCTGAGGACGTGTGGTTCAAGATATTT.